The subject of this entry is one T cell receptor beta chain. Looked up from germline, CDR1 is SGHVS and CDR2 is FQNEAQ. The CDR3 loop spans 15 amino acids. Trimming left V 5 bases short and J 5 bases short, with 15 bases between. This entry belongs to a study of CD8 T cells in Susac syndrome. cDNA came from approximately 0.5 to 1 ug RNA primed by random hexamers. TCRdb called the immunoSEQ multiplex PCR reads again in MiXCR, with one record for every CDR3 protein. The profile shows 150,000 to 200,000 distinct CDR3 sequences, 91% of them singletons. The TCR comes from a human donor with Susac syndrome. The rearrangement links TRBV7-8 to TRBJ1-4; D perhaps matches TRBD1 (6 bases). What was sequenced was CD4+ T cells from PBMCs. CDR3 DNA: TGTGCCAGCAGCCCAGCGGGGGCACAAAATGAAAAACTGTTTTTT. As protein: CASSPAGAQNEKLFF.